The 7 T cell receptor beta chains in this list originate from one sample, sequenced in a study of graft-versus-host responses after intestinal transplantation. Repertoires were generated with immunoSEQ multiplex PCR, while TCRdb's copy carries only in-frame clones and drops some. The table has about 70,000 clones, less than 95% seen once. The antigens for these receptors are not known. The starting material was unstimulated CD8+ T cells sorted from spleen or lymph node cells, obtained before intestinal transplant. Every receptor here comes from a human donor who received an intestinal transplant.

This chain uses TRBV15 with TRBJ2-2; perhaps TRBD1 as D (6 bases). Looked up from germline, CDR1 is LNHNV and CDR2 is YYDKDF (reference sequence). The V end lost 8 bases, the J end lost 5 bases, and 9 bases lay between the germline ends. CDR3 length equals 12 residues. The CDR3, as DNA: TGTGCCACCCGCACAGGGACCGGGGAGCTGTTTTTT. This sequence encodes CATRTGTGELFF.

This clone has a single count. This chain uses TRBV9 with TRBJ1-1, with TRBD1 as a possible D gene (5 bases). The ends were cut back, 3 bases at V and 4 bases at J, with 13 bases in the middle. This CDR3 comprises 14 residues. Germline lookup yields CDR1 SGDLS and CDR2 YYNGEE. CDR3 coding DNA: TGTGCCAGCAGCGGGACAACCGCGGCCACTGAAGCTTTCTTT. It codes for CASSGTTAATEAFF.

The rearrangement links TRBV27 to TRBJ2-1; TRBD2 aligns across 8 bases. The length of the CDR3 is 14 residues. J was trimmed by 8 bases and V by 3 bases; bases with no gene match: 6. Germline assignment: CDR1 MNHEY and CDR2 SMNVEV (reference sequence). The CDR3 is CASSFQRGLDEQFF. Written as DNA, the CDR3 is TGTGCCAGCAGTTTCCAGCGGGGGTTGGATGAGCAGTTCTTC.

The V call is TRBV6-6, the J call TRBJ2-1; D is unresolved. This CDR3 contains 13 residues. Looked up from germline, CDR1 is MNHNY and CDR2 is SVGAGI (reference sequence). The germline V and J ends were trimmed by 7 bases and 2 bases, with 9 bases remaining between them. CDR3 region: CASTWLTYNEQFF. CDR3 nucleotides: TGTGCCAGCACGTGGCTGACCTACAATGAGCAGTTCTTC.

This chain links TRBV7-8 with TRBJ2-5; D is possibly TRBD2 (6 bases). CDR1 and CDR2 from the germline V gene are SGHVS and FQNEAQ. The CDR3 runs 15 residues. V shed 5 bases and J shed 2 bases, with 15 bases lying between them. DNA of the CDR3: TGTGCCAGCAGCGCTGGTTTGGGGGGTCAAGAGACCCAGTACTTC. This sequence encodes CASSAGLGGQETQYF.

The chain couples TRBV10-2 to TRBJ2-5; 7 nucleotides match TRBD2. Germline V gives CDR1 WSHSY, CDR2 SAAADI. V gave up 6 bases and J gave up 5 bases; unmatched junction bases: 6. CDR3 length: 13 amino acids. The CDR3 loop reads CASSPWTRETQYF. The DNA for the CDR3 is TGCGCCAGCAGCCCATGGACTAGGGAGACCCAGTACTTC.

This clone has only a few counts. The V and J genes are TRBV6-5 and TRBJ1-6, with D uncertain. The V and J ends lost 7 bases and 11 bases respectively, with 12 bases between them. Germline V CDR1 and CDR2: MNHEY, SVGAGI. CDR3 length equals 12 residues. CDR3 DNA sequence: TGTGCCAGCACCCGGGGTTTAGCACCCCTCCACTTT. The encoded protein is CASTRGLAPLHF.